Listed here are 22 T cell receptor beta chains from one sample, sequenced in a study of CD8 T cells in Susac syndrome. Reverse transcription of about 0.5 to 1 ug RNA used random hexamers. TCRdb analysed the immunoSEQ multiplex PCR reads with MiXCR anew, one entry per CDR3 protein. This table has roughly 180,000 distinct CDR3 sequences, approximately 94% appearing once. Sequencing used CD4+ T cells from PBMCs. These receptor sequences come from a human donor in good health.

The V gene is TRBV20-1, the J gene TRBJ2-1, with 9 bases identical to TRBD2. Germline CDR1 DFQATT, CDR2 SNEGSKA (reference sequence). Unmatched junction bases numbered 4, after V lost 4 bases and J lost 6 bases. The CDR3 runs to 13 residues. DNA of the CDR3: TGCAGTGCTATAGCGGGAGCTTCCAATGAGCAGTTCTTC. Translating gives CSAIAGASNEQFF.

This chain connects TRBV6-2 or TRBV6-3 to TRBJ2-1, with 8 bases lining up with TRBD2. The V gene end was trimmed by 8 bases and the J gene end by 8 bases; junction bases not matched to a gene: 2. CDR1 is MNHEY and CDR2 is SVGEGT in the germline V gene. The CDR3 covers 11 residues. The CDR3 DNA is TGTGCCAGCCAGACTAGCGATGAGCAGTTCTTC. Encoded protein: CASQTSDEQFF.

DNA for the CDR3: TGCAGTGCTAACAGGGTCAATGAGCAGTTCTTC. It translates to CSANRVNEQFF. V is TRBV20-1 and J is TRBJ2-1, with TRBD1 as a possible D gene (6 bases). The CDR3 is 11 amino acids. Per the germline V gene, CDR1 is DFQATT and CDR2 is SNEGSKA (reference sequence). V was clipped by 4 bases and J by 6 bases, with 7 bases between them.

The V gene is TRBV5-4, the J gene TRBJ2-7; D is perhaps TRBD1 (6 bases). Per germline, CDR1 SGHNT and CDR2 YYREEE (reference sequence). The CDR3 has 15 amino acids. Trimming shortened V by 2 bases and J by 2 bases, and 14 bases separated the two germline ends. The CDR3 DNA sequence: TGTGCCAGCAGCTTTTCGACAGGAAGTACCTACGAGCAGTACTTC. It translates to CASSFSTGSTYEQYF.

The chain recombines TRBV11-1 with TRBJ2-2; D is unclear. Germline loops: CDR1 SGHAT, CDR2 FQDESV (reference sequence). Deletions cut 1 base from V and 4 bases from J, with 7 bases between. CDR3 size: 14 residues. For the CDR3, the DNA is TGTGCCAGCAGCTTAGAGGGCGGCACCGGGGAGCTGTTTTTT. Its translation: CASSLEGGTGELFF.

This chain uses TRBV29-1 with TRBJ1-1, with a tentative D call TRBD1 (5 bases). The CDR3 is 15 residues long. Germline values: CDR1 SQVTM, CDR2 ANQGSEA. V lost 2 bases and J 0 bases, leaving 13 bases between the germline ends. CDR3 amino acids: CSVESRQTMNTEAFF. In DNA form, the CDR3 reads TGCAGCGTTGAATCCAGACAGACTATGAACACTGAAGCTTTCTTT.

The V and J genes are TRBV12-3 or TRBV12-4 and TRBJ2-7, with a tentative D call TRBD2 (6 bases). The CDR3 runs to 14 residues. V was trimmed by 5 bases and J by 2 bases, leaving 13 bases between them. In nucleotides, the CDR3 is TGTGCCAGCAGTCCGGGACTCCCGACCTACGAGCAGTACTTC. This gives the protein CASSPGLPTYEQYF.

The rearrangement joins TRBV27 to TRBJ2-3; 8 nucleotides align to TRBD1. CDR3 size: 16 residues. Germline lookup yields CDR1 MNHEY and CDR2 SMNVEV (reference sequence). Germline trimming cut 3 bases from V and 1 base from J; bases unmatched to any gene: 6. The chain's CDR3 is CASSLSGQGRTDTQYF. The DNA of the CDR3 is TGTGCCAGCAGTTTGAGCGGACAGGGTCGCACAGATACGCAGTATTTT.

V and J are TRBV7-3 and TRBJ1-5; D is possibly TRBD1 (5 bases). The CDR3 totals 14 residues. V was pared by 3 bases and J by 5 bases, with 11 bases between. Germline CDR1 and CDR2: SGHTA and FQGTGA. CDR3 amino acids: CASSFRVHDQPQHF. The DNA for the CDR3 is TGTGCCAGCAGCTTCAGGGTTCACGATCAGCCCCAGCATTTT.

This sequence joins TRBV15 and TRBJ2-7; D unclear. Germline V lookup: CDR1 LNHNV, CDR2 YYDKDF (reference sequence). V was clipped by 3 bases and J by 0 bases, with 9 bases between them. The CDR3 has 14 residues. CDR3 loop: CATSREARSYEQYF. As DNA, the CDR3 is TGTGCCACCAGCAGGGAAGCCCGCTCCTACGAGCAGTACTTC.

The chain has TRBV7-9 and TRBJ2-3; D uncertain. From germline, CDR1 is SEHNR and CDR2 FQNEAQ (reference sequence). Trimming cost V 7 bases and J 7 bases, with 12 bases left between them. This CDR3 comprises 12 residues. In nucleotides, the CDR3 is TGTGCCAGCACCGTAGGCGTCAATACGCAGTATTTT. Its translation is CASTVGVNTQYF.

V usage is TRBV6-1 and J usage is TRBJ2-7; D ambiguous. V lost 9 bases and J lost 1, with 16 bases in between. Germline V gene lookup returns CDR1 MNHNS and CDR2 SASEGT. The CDR3 runs to 14 residues. CDR3 coding DNA: TGTGCCAGACGGACCGAGAAACGATCCTACGAGCAGTACTTC. This codes for CARRTEKRSYEQYF.

V usage is TRBV29-1 and J usage is TRBJ1-1; the match to TRBD1 covers 7 bases. CDR1 is SQVTM, CDR2 ANQGSEA, per germline. The CDR3 sequence is 11 residues long. V trimming: 6 bases; J trimming: 8 bases; junction bases outside the gene matches: 6. The CDR3 reads CSVTRTGEAFF. CDR3 in DNA: TGCAGCGTAACGAGGACAGGAGAAGCTTTCTTT.

The chain joins TRBV7-2 to TRBJ2-7, with D unclear. The CDR3 contains 13 residues. Germline CDR1 and CDR2: SGHTA and FQGNSA. V lost 5 bases, J lost 3 bases, and 11 bases lay in between. CDR3 loop: CASSPDGFYEQYF. CDR3 nucleotides: TGTGCCAGCAGCCCCGACGGATTCTACGAGCAGTACTTC.

This clonotype was recorded once. The CDR3 DNA reads as TGTGCCAGCTCAGTGGGACAGGGGTCCGACGAGCAGTACTTC. Encoded protein: CASSVGQGSDEQYF. J is TRBJ2-7 and V is TRBV18; 10 nucleotides agree with TRBD1. CDR1 is KGHSH, CDR2 LQKENI, per germline. This CDR3 is built from 14 residues. Trimming removed 5 bases from V and 5 bases from J; junction bases left unmatched: 6.

The genes are TRBV29-1 and TRBJ1-2; 9 positions match TRBD1. CDR3 length equals 13 residues. J was trimmed by 3 bases and V by 4 bases; bases with no gene match: 3. The germline gives CDR1 SQVTM, CDR2 ANQGSEA. In DNA form, the CDR3 reads TGCAGCGTTGTAAGACAGGGGGACTATGGCTACACCTTC. As protein: CSVVRQGDYGYTF.

This chain connects TRBV29-1 to TRBJ2-7; the D is unclear. V lost 6 bases and J lost 0, with 12 bases in between. From germline, CDR1 is SQVTM and CDR2 ANQGSEA. CDR3 size: 13 residues. The DNA for the CDR3 is TGCAGCGTGAAGTCTCCGAGCTCCTACGAGCAGTACTTC. Translating it yields CSVKSPSSYEQYF.

V and J are TRBV29-1 and TRBJ2-7; unclear D gene. CDR3 length: 10 amino acids. The V and J ends lost 6 bases and 7 bases respectively, with 10 bases between them. Germline lookup yields CDR1 SQVTM and CDR2 ANQGSEA. CDR3 DNA: TGCAGCGTGTACCACAGAGAGCAGTACTTC. Amino acid sequence: CSVYHREQYF.

This chain connects TRBV12-3 or TRBV12-4 to TRBJ2-3; D may correspond to TRBD1 or TRBD2 (6 bases each). V gave up 3 bases and J gave up 6 bases, with 13 bases separating them. This CDR3 is built from 14 residues. CDR3 sequence: CASSLTGAYDTQYF. The CDR3 region has the DNA TGTGCCAGCAGTTTGACGGGGGCGTACGATACGCAGTATTTT.

The chain is built from TRBV30 and TRBJ2-7; D uncertain. V was trimmed by 0 bases and J by 7 bases, leaving 7 bases between them. This CDR3 contains 11 residues. Looked up from germline, CDR1 is GTSNPN and CDR2 is SVGIG (reference sequence). DNA for the CDR3: TGTGCCTGGAGTGTACGGAAGGAGCAGTACTTC. Protein: CAWSVRKEQYF.

In this sample, this clonotype turned up once. The chain couples TRBV12-3 or TRBV12-4 to TRBJ1-2, with D unclear. V was shortened by 5 bases and J by 7 bases, with 14 bases between the two germline ends. CDR3 length: 13 residues. The CDR3 coding sequence is TGTGCCAGCAGTGATCCGGGGAGTCTTGGCTACACCTTC. Amino acids: CASSDPGSLGYTF.

J is TRBJ2-7 and V is TRBV3-1; 15 bases line up with TRBD2. V dropped 4 bases and J dropped 5; count of bases not matched to a gene: 9. The CDR3 is 17 residues long. Germline V gene lookup returns CDR1 LGHDT and CDR2 YNNKEL (reference sequence). The CDR3 DNA sequence: TGTGCCAGCAGCCTAGCCGGGACTAGCGGGAGGACCCACGAGCAGTACTTC. The encoded protein is CASSLAGTSGRTHEQYF.